Sequencing of this TCR beta chain was carried out in a study of identical twins. The germline V gene has CDR1 MDHEN and CDR2 SYDVKM. V lost 4 bases and J lost 6, with 16 bases in between. The CDR3 has 15 residues. Via MiXCR, TCRdb re-called the 5' RACE reads, giving one row per CDR3 protein. The repertoire holds 310,000 or so distinct CDR3 sequences, with around 8.8% as singletons. This same sample was also part of a study on yellow fever vaccine responses in identical twins.

This chain joins TRBV28 and TRBJ2-1, with a possible D match to TRBD2 (5 bases). The source is a woman under 30 in good health. The sample consisted of memory (CD45RO+) T cells sorted from blood. The DNA for the CDR3 is TGTGCCAGCAGTTCGGGGAGCGGACCGGGCAATGAGCAGTTCTTC. Encoded protein: CASSSGSGPGNEQFF.